This TCR beta chain was captured in a study of blood T cell repertoires in COVID-19. Some clones are missing from TCRdb's copy, which holds only in-frame ones; the method was immunoSEQ multiplex PCR. The table records hundreds of thousands of clones, about 86% of them present only once. The CDR3 loop spans 15 amino acids. The germline gives CDR1 MRHNA, CDR2 SNTAGT. V shed 3 bases, J shed 6 bases, and the junction held 4 bases outside the gene matches. The clonotype comes from a man aged 25 to 45 with acute COVID-19. The sample was PBMCs or T cells enriched from blood (not recorded which). The J gene is TRBJ2-3, the V gene TRBV6-4; 12 bases match TRBD2. The CDR3 reads CASSEGLAGRDTQYF. The CDR3 coding sequence is TGTGCCAGCAGTGAGGGACTAGCGGGCCGGGATACGCAGTATTTT.